The following is a T cell receptor (beta chain) sequence with its context. The source of the sample is a study of identifying expanded T cells in peripheral blood. CDR1 and CDR2 (germline): LNHDA, SQIVND (reference sequence). This CDR3 is 15 amino acids long. Germline trimming cut 4 bases from V and 6 bases from J; bases unmatched to any gene: 10. This table comes from immunoSEQ multiplex PCR, and its TCRdb copy is limited to in-frame clones, with some not included. Counted here are tens of thousands of clones, roughly 84% occurring once; the ten biggest clones make up around 20%. The chain carries TRBV19 and TRBJ2-3; 7 bases align to TRBD2. This clonotype was sampled from a person between 18 and 70 years old in good health. Sequenced material: blood. CDR3 region: CASSKSGAGGDTQYF. The CDR3 DNA is TGTGCCAGTAGTAAAAGCGGGGCCGGGGGGGATACGCAGTATTTT.